One sample yielded the 2 T cell receptor beta chains listed below, sequenced in a study of cytomegalovirus exposure and HLA in healthy donors. The PCR made use of 60 Vbeta and 13 Jbeta primers. Clones were sequenced by immunoSEQ multiplex PCR, and TCRdb holds only the in-frame ones, with some missing. The profile shows some 180,000 clones, around 75% of them singletons. The sequenced material came from PBMCs. These receptors all come from a female donor in good health and CMV-seronegative.

This clone was counted only a few times. This chain uses TRBV6-6 with TRBJ2-1, with 7 bases matching TRBD2. Germline V CDR1 and CDR2: MNHNY, SVGAGI (reference sequence). V shed 5 bases, J shed 7 bases, and the junction held 11 bases outside the gene matches. This CDR3 has 15 residues. CDR3 DNA: TGTGCCAGCAGTCACCCGAGCGGGACTATAAATGAGCAGTTCTTC. Encoded protein: CASSHPSGTINEQFF.

The rearrangement joins TRBV7-2 to TRBJ2-7; D call uncertain. With 5 bases removed from V and 0 bases from J, the gap between germline ends came to 8 bases. Per the germline V gene, CDR1 is SGHTA and CDR2 is FQGNSA. This CDR3 contains 13 residues. CDR3 coding DNA: TGTGCCAGCAGCCCCCCGGGCTCCTACGAGCAGTACTTC. Translated, it gives CASSPPGSYEQYF.